The 3 T cell receptor beta chains presented below share a single source sample, sequenced in a study of glioma-infiltrating T cells after dendritic cell vaccination. Sample time point: after dendritic cell vaccination, including at tumor progression/relapse. The assay was immunoSEQ multiplex PCR, and TCRdb's table has in-frame clones only and misses some. The data show about 76,000 clones, about nine tenths seen once. Sequencing used blood, obtained after dendritic cell vaccination. All receptors come from a human donor with glioblastoma.

V is TRBV14 and J is TRBJ1-4; 8 positions agree with TRBD1. This CDR3 region has 15 residues. Germline V gene sequence: CDR1 SGHDN, CDR2 FVKESK. Unmatched junction bases numbered 4, after V lost 4 bases and J lost 3 bases. CDR3 protein: CASSPGTGPNEKLFF. The CDR3 DNA is TGTGCCAGCAGCCCTGGGACAGGACCTAATGAAAAACTGTTTTTT.

The rearrangement joins TRBV29-1 to TRBJ2-1, with a tentative D call TRBD2 (7 bases). This CDR3 spans 14 amino acids. Trimming removed 7 bases at V and 3 bases at J, with 16 bases between. Germline CDR1 and CDR2: SQVTM and ANQGSEA. CDR3 nucleotide sequence: TGCAGCGCCGAAGGGGGGAGGGGCTACAATGAGCAGTTCTTC. It encodes CSAEGGRGYNEQFF.

The V and J genes are TRBV19 and TRBJ2-1; 7 positions match TRBD2. Germline-derived CDR1 and CDR2 are LNHDA and SQIVND (reference sequence). Trimming cost V 1 base and J 5 bases; bases outside gene matches: 11. This CDR3 has 17 residues. CDR3 sequence reads: CASSIGGGGGIDNEQFF. CDR3 nucleotides: TGTGCCAGTAGTATAGGCGGGGGTGGAGGGATTGACAATGAGCAGTTCTTC.